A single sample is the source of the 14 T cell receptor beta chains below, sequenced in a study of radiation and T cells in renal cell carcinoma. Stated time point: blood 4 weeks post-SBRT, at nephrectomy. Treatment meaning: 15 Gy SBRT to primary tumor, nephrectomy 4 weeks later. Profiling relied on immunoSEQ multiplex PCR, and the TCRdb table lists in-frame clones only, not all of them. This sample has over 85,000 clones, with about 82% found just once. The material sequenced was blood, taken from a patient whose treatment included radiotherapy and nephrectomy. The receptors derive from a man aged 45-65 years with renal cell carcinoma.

The CDR3 region has the DNA TGTGCCGCACTTGCGTCTACGTCCTACGAGCAGTACTTC. It is translated as CAALASTSYEQYF. This chain uses TRBV25-1 with TRBJ2-7, with D uncertain. The CDR3 runs 13 residues. Trimming stripped 11 bases from V and 1 base from J, with 15 bases between. Germline loops: CDR1 MGHDK, CDR2 SYGVNS.

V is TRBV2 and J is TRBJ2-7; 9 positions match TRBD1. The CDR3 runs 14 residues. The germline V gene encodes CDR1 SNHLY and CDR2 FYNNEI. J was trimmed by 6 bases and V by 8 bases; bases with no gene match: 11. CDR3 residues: CASETQGQGTEQYF. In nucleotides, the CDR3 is TGTGCCAGCGAAACACAAGGACAGGGGACCGAGCAGTACTTC.

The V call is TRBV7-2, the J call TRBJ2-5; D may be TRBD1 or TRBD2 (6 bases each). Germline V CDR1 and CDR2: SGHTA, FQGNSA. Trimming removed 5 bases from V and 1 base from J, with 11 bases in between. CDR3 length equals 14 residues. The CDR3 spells CASSKSGAQETQYF. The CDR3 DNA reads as TGTGCCAGCAGCAAGTCGGGGGCCCAAGAGACCCAGTACTTC.

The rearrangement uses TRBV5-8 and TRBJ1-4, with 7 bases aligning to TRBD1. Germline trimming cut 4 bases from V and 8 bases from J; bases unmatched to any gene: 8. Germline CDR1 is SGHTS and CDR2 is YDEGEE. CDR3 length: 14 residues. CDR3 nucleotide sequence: TGTGCCAGCAGCCCGGGCTCGACAGGGGAAAAACTGTTTTTT. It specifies CASSPGSTGEKLFF.

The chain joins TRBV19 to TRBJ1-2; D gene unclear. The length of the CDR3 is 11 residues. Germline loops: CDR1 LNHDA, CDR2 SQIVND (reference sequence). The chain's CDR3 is CAAGGFYGYTF. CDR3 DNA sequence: TGTGCAGCTGGAGGGTTCTATGGCTACACCTTC.

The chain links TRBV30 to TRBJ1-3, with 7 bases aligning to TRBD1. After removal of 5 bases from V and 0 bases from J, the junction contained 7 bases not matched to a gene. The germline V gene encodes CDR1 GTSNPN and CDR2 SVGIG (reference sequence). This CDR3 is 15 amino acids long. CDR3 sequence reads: CAWVGQPFSGNTIYF. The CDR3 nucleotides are TGTGCCTGGGTGGGACAGCCCTTCTCTGGAAACACCATATATTTT. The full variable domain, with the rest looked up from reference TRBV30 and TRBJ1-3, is SQTIHQWPATLVQPVGSPLSLECTVEGTSNPNLYWYRQAAGRGLQLLFYSVGIGQISSEVPQNLSASRPQDRQFILSSKKLLLSDSGFYLCAWVGQPFSGNTIYFGEGSWLTVV.

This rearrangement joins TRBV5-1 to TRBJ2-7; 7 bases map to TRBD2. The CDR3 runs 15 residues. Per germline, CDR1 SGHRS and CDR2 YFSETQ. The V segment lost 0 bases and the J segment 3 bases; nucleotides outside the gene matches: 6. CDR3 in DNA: TGCGCCAGCAGCTTGGGAAGCGGGACCAGCTACGAGCAGTACTTC. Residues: CASSLGSGTSYEQYF.

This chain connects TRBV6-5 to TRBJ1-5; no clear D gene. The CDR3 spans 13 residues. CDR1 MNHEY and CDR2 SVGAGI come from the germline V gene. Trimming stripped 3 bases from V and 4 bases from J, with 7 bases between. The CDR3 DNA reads TGTGCCAGCAGTTATACAATAAATCAGCCCCAGCATTTT. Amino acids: CASSYTINQPQHF.

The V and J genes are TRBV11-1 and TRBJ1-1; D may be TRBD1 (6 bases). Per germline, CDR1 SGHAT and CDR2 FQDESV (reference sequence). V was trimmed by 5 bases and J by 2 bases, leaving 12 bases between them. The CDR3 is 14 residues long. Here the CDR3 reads CASSPWTANTEAFF. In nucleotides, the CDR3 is TGTGCCAGCAGCCCATGGACAGCAAACACTGAAGCTTTCTTT.

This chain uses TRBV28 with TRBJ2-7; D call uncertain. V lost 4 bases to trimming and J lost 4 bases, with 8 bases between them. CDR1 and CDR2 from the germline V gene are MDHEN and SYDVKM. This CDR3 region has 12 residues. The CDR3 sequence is CASSYLRYEQYF. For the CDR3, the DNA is TGTGCCAGCAGTTACCTTAGGTACGAGCAGTACTTC.

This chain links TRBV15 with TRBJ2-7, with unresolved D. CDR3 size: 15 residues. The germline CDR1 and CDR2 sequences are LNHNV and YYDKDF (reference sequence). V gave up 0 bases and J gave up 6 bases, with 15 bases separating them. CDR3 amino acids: CATSRDSIGPPEQYF. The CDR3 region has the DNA TGTGCCACCAGCAGAGATTCAATAGGGCCGCCCGAGCAGTACTTC.

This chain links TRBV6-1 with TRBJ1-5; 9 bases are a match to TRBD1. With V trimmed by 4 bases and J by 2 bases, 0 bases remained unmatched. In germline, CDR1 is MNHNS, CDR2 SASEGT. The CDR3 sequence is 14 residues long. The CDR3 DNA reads TGTGCCAGCAGTGGACAGGGGGGCAATCAGCCCCAGCATTTT. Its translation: CASSGQGGNQPQHF.

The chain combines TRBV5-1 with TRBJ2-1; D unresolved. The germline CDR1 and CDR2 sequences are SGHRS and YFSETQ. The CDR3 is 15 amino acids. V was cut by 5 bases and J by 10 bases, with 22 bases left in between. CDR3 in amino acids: CASSQVASIMGEQFF. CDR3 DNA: TGCGCCAGCAGTCAGGTGGCCAGTATTATGGGAGAGCAGTTCTTC.

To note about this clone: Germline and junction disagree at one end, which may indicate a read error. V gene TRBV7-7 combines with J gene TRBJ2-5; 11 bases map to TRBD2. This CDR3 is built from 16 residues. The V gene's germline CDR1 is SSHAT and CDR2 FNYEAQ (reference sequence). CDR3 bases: TGTGCTAGCAGCTTTCTTAGCGGGAGGGGAGGAGAGACCCAGTACTTC. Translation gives CASSFLSGRGGETQYF.